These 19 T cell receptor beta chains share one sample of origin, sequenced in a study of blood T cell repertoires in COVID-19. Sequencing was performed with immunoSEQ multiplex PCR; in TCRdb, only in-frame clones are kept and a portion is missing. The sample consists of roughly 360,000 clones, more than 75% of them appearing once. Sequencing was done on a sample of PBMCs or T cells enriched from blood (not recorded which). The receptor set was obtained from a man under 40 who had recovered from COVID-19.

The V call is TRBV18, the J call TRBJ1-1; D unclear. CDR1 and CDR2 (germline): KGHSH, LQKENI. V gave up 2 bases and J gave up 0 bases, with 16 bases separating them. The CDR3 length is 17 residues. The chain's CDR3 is CASSPGSTFNVNTEAFF. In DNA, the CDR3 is TGTGCCAGCTCACCAGGCAGTACCTTTAACGTGAACACTGAAGCTTTCTTT.

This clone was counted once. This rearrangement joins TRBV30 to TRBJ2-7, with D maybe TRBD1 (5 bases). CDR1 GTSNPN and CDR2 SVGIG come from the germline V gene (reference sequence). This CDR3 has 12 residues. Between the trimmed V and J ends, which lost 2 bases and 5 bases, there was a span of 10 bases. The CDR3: CAWSPQGHEQYF. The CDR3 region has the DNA TGTGCCTGGAGTCCCCAGGGCCACGAGCAGTACTTC.

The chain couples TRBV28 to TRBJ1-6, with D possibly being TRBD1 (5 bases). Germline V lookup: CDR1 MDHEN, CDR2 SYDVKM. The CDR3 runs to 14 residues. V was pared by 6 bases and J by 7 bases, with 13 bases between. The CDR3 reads CASRIGGGNSPLHF. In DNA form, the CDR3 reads TGTGCCAGCAGAATTGGGGGAGGGAATTCACCCCTCCACTTT.

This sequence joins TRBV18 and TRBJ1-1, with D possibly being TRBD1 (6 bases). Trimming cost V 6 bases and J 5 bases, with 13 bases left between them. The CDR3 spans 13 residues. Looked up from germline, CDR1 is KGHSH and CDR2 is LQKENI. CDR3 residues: CASSRGQGTEAFF. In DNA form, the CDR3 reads TGTGCCAGCTCCCGGGGACAAGGAACTGAAGCTTTCTTT.

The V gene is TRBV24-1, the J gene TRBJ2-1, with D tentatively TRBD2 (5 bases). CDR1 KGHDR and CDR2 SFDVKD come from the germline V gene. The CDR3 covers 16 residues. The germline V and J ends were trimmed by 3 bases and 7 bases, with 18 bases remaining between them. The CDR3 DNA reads TGTGCCACCAGTGATCCCCAGGCTAGCTCAGTTAATGAGCAGTTCTTC. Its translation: CATSDPQASSVNEQFF.

CDR3 coding DNA: TGCGCCAGCAGCCCAAGTGGAGGGGTCGGCTATGGCTACACCTTC. Its translation: CASSPSGGVGYGYTF. The V and J genes are TRBV4-3 and TRBJ1-2, with D possibly being TRBD1 (5 bases). V was trimmed by 4 bases and J by 4 bases, leaving 16 bases between them. The CDR3 is 15 amino acids. Germline CDR1 and CDR2: LGHNA and YSLEER.

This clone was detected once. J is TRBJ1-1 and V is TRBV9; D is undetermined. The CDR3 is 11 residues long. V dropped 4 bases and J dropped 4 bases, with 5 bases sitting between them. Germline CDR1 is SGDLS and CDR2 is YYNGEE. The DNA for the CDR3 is TGTGCCAGCAGCCGGGTCACTGAAGCTTTCTTT. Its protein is CASSRVTEAFF.

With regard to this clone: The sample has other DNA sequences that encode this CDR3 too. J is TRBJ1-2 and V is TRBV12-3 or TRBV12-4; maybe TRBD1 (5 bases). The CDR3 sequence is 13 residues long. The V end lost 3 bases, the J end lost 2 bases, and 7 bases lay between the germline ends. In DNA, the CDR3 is TGTGCCAGCAGTTTGAGACAGAACTATGGCTACACCTTC. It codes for CASSLRQNYGYTF.

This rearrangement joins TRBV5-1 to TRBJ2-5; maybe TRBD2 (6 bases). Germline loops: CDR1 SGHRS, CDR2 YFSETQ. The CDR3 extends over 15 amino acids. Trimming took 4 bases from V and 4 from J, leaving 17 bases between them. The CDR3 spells CASSTIGGPGETQYF. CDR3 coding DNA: TGCGCCAGCAGCACGATCGGGGGTCCGGGAGAGACCCAGTACTTC. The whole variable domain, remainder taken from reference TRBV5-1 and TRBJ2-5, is KAGVTQTPRYLIKTRGQQVTLSCSPISGHRSVSWYQQTPGQGLQFLFEYFSETQRNKGNFPGRFSGRQFSNSRSEMNVSTLELGDSALYLCASSTIGGPGETQYFGPGTRLLVL.

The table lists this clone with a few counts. The CDR3 reads CASSGGTGTYEQYF. CDR3 DNA sequence: TGTGCCAGCAGTGGTGGGACAGGGACCTACGAGCAGTACTTC. This chain joins TRBV2 and TRBJ2-7; 9 nucleotides line up with TRBD1. The CDR3 runs to 14 residues. Trimming removed 4 bases from V and 2 bases from J; junction bases left unmatched: 3. In germline, CDR1 is SNHLY, CDR2 FYNNEI.

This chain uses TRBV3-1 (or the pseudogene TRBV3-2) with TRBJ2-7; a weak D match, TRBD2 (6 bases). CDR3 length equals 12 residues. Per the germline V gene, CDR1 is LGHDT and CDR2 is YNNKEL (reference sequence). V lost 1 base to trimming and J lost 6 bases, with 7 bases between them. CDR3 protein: CASSQGLGEQYF. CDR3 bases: TGTGCCAGCAGCCAAGGACTAGGCGAGCAGTACTTC.

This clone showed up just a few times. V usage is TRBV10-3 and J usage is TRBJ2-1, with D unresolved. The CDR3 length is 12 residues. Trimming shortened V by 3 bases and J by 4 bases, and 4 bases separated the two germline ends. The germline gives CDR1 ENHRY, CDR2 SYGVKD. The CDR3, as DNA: TGTGCCATCAGTGACGGGTACAATGAGCAGTTCTTC. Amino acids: CAISDGYNEQFF.

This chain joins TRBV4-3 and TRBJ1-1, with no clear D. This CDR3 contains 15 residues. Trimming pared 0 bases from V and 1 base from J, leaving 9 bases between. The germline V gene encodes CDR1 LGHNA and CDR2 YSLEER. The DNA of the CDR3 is TGCGCCAGCAGCCAAGATGCGAGTGGGAACACTGAAGCTTTCTTT. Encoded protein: CASSQDASGNTEAFF.

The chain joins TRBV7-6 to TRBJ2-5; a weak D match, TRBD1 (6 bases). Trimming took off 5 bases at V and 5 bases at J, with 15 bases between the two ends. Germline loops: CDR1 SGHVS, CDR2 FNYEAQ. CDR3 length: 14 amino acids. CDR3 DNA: TGTGCCAGCAGCAACAGGGACCCTAGGGAGACCCAGTACTTC. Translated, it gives CASSNRDPRETQYF. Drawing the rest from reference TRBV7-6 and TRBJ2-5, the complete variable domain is GAGVSQSPRYKVTKRGQDVALRCDPISGHVSLYWYRQALGQGPEFLTYFNYEAQQDKSGLPNDRFSAERPEGSISTLTIQRTEQRDSAMYRCASSNRDPRETQYFGPGTRLLVL.

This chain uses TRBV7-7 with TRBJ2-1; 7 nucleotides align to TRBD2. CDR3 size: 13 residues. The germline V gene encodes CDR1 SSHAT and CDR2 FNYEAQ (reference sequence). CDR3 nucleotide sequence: TGTGCTACTTCGCGGGGGACCTACAATGAGCAGTTCTTC. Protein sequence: CATSRGTYNEQFF.

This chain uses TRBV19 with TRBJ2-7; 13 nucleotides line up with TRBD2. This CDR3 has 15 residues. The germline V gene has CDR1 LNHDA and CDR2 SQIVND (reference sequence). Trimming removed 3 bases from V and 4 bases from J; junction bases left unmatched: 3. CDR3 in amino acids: CASSIGLAGVYEQYF. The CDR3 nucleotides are TGTGCCAGTAGTATTGGACTAGCGGGGGTTTACGAGCAGTACTTC. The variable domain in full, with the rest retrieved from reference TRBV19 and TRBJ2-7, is DGGITQSPKYLFRKEGQNVTLSCEQNLNHDAMYWYRQDPGQGLRLIYYSQIVNDFQKGDIAEGYSVSREKKESFPLTVTSAQKNPTAFYLCASSIGLAGVYEQYFGPGTRLTVT.

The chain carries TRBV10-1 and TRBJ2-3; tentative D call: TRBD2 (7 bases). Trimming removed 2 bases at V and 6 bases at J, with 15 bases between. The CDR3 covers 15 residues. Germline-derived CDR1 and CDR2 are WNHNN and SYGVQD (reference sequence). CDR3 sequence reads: CASSEKGRGQDTQYF. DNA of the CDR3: TGCGCCAGCAGTGAGAAAGGGCGGGGGCAGGATACGCAGTATTTT.

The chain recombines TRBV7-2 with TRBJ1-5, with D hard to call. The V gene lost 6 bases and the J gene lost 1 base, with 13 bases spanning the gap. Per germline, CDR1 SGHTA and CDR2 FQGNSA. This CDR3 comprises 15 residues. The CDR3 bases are TGTGCCAGCAGACCAGACACAACGAGCAATCAGCCCCAGCATTTT. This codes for CASRPDTTSNQPQHF.

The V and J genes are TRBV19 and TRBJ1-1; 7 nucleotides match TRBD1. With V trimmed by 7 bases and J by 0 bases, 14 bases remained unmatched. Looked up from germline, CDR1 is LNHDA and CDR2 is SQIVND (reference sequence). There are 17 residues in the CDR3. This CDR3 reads CASKSLRDRKMNTEAFF. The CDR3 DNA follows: TGTGCCAGTAAGTCCCTCCGGGACAGAAAAATGAACACTGAAGCTTTCTTT.